This T cell receptor beta chain is drawn from a study of spatial heterogeneity in lung cancer. Overall study: Detected sequences consistently included more beta-chain ones than alpha-chain ones.

V was pared by 3 bases and J by 2 bases, with 3 bases of the junction left unmatched. The CDR3 is made up of 15 amino acids. CDR1 is SGDLS, CDR2 YYNGEE, per germline. Study results and caveats: There were more appearances of ubiquitous expanded tumor TCRs in blood at resection than at follow-up.

A word on this clonotype: The target antigen is unknown.

The time point here: sample taken at primary tumor resection. No cells were sorted before sequencing. The whole RNA sequenced was extracted from tumor, nontumor lung or frozen PBMC. Patients with untreated early-stage non-small cell lung cancer, numbering 72, were the donors. The library protocol tagged each TCR cDNA with a unique molecular identifier. TCRdb used MiXCR to reprocess the 5' RACE reads, holding one entry per CDR3 protein. The sample holds about 85,000 distinct CDR3 sequences, approximately 20% seen once. The sample here was PBMCs, taken at surgery. This chain connects TRBV9 to TRBJ2-3; the match to TRBD2 covers 10 bases. This clonotype was obtained from a male donor with early-stage non-small cell lung cancer. CDR3 sequence reads: CASSASGGDTDTQYF. In nucleotides, the CDR3 is TGTGCCAGCAGCGCTAGCGGGGGTGACACAGATACGCAGTATTTT.